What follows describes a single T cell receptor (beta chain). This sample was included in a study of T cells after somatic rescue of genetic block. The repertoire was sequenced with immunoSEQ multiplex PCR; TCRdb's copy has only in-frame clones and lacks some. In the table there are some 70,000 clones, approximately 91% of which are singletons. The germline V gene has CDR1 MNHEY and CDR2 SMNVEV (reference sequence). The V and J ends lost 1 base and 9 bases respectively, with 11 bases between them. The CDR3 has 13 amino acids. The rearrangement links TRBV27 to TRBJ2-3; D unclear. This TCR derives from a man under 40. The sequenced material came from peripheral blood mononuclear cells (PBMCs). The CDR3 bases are TGTGCCAGCAGTTTATGGAGTGCAGGAACGCAGTATTTT. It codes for CASSLWSAGTQYF.